The next 31 T cell receptor beta chains were all read from a single sample in a study of control samples from healthy donors and cancer patients. Profiling relied on immunoSEQ multiplex PCR, and the TCRdb table lists in-frame clones only, not all of them. The sample holds over 100,000 clones, roughly 92% seen once. Sequencing input: blood. The receptors stem from a man in his late teens or twenties in good health.

The CDR3 sequence is CASSSIAGATGELFF. CDR3 nucleotide sequence: TGCGCCAGCAGCTCGATCGCCGGCGCCACCGGGGAGCTGTTTTTT. V usage is TRBV5-1 and J usage is TRBJ2-2, with D unresolved. Germline loops: CDR1 SGHRS, CDR2 YFSETQ. This CDR3 is 15 amino acids long. Trimming cost V 3 bases and J 4 bases, with 13 bases left between them.

The J gene is TRBJ2-2, the V gene TRBV10-3; D is unclear. The germline gives CDR1 ENHRY, CDR2 SYGVKD. CDR3 length: 13 residues. V was trimmed by 4 bases and J by 3 bases, leaving 6 bases between them. CDR3 in DNA: TGTGCCATCAGTGGACTGGACACCGGGGAGCTGTTTTTT. Translation: CAISGLDTGELFF.

The genes are TRBV18 and TRBJ1-6, with 8 bases fitting TRBD1. The germline V gene has CDR1 KGHSH and CDR2 LQKENI. CDR3 length: 13 residues. J was trimmed by 8 bases and V by 6 bases; bases with no gene match: 3. CDR3 coding DNA: TGTGCCAGCTCCGGACAGGGAGATTCACCCCTCCACTTT. Its protein product is CASSGQGDSPLHF.

The V gene is TRBV20-1, the J gene TRBJ1-1, with D hard to call. Looked up from germline, CDR1 is DFQATT and CDR2 is SNEGSKA (reference sequence). V was shortened by 5 bases and J by 5 bases, with 9 bases between the two germline ends. The length of the CDR3 is 11 residues. Here the CDR3 reads CSAGFQTEAFF. The CDR3 nucleotides are TGCAGTGCTGGTTTTCAAACTGAAGCTTTCTTT.

The chain joins TRBV5-5 to TRBJ2-2; 9 bases fit TRBD2. Germline-derived CDR1 and CDR2 are SGHKS and YYEKEE (reference sequence). This CDR3 is built from 16 residues. The ends lost 2 bases at V and 1 base at J; junction bases unmatched: 3. The CDR3 DNA reads as TGTGCCAGCAGCTTATTTAGCGGGGGGAACACCGGGGAGCTGTTTTTT. Its translation is CASSLFSGGNTGELFF.

V and J are TRBV7-3 and TRBJ2-2; D could derive from TRBD1 or TRBD2 (6 bases each). This CDR3 is built from 16 residues. The V gene lost 1 base and the J gene lost 2 bases, with 11 bases spanning the gap. In germline, CDR1 is SGHTA, CDR2 FQGTGA. The CDR3: CASSLIGGTNTGELFF. In DNA, the CDR3 is TGTGCCAGCAGCTTAATAGGGGGGACTAACACCGGGGAGCTGTTTTTT.

The J gene is TRBJ2-7, the V gene TRBV6-1; no clear D gene. CDR1 is MNHNS, CDR2 SASEGT, per germline. The CDR3 is 15 amino acids. V was pared by 1 base and J by 7 bases, with 17 bases between. CDR3 in DNA: TGTGCCAGCAGTGAAGGAGGTGGGGTTTTGGGTGAGCAGTACTTC. Translating it yields CASSEGGGVLGEQYF.

The rearrangement joins TRBV6-1 to TRBJ1-1; D is ambiguous. The CDR3 is made up of 12 amino acids. Germline CDR1 reads MNHNS; CDR2 reads SASEGT. Trimming cost V 6 bases and J 2 bases, with 7 bases left between them. CDR3 amino acids: CASRAANTEAFF. DNA for the CDR3: TGTGCCAGCAGGGCAGCCAACACTGAAGCTTTCTTT.

This chain joins TRBV3-1 (or the pseudogene TRBV3-2) and TRBJ2-3; 9 bases match TRBD2. Germline CDR1 and CDR2: LGHDT and YNNKEL (reference sequence). The CDR3 runs 16 residues. V lost 1 base and J lost 6; bases outside the gene matches: 8. The DNA of the CDR3 is TGTGCCAGCAGCCAAGGGGTAGCGGGGGCCGGGGATACGCAGTATTTT. Translated, it gives CASSQGVAGAGDTQYF.

This rearrangement joins TRBV7-9 to TRBJ2-5, with 8 bases fitting TRBD1. The CDR3 runs 14 residues. Germline V gene lookup returns CDR1 SEHNR and CDR2 FQNEAQ (reference sequence). Trimming took 5 bases from V and 2 from J; bases not matched to a gene: 4. CDR3 sequence reads: CASSPRTGQETQYF. CDR3 DNA: TGTGCCAGCAGCCCAAGGACAGGGCAAGAGACCCAGTACTTC. The variable domain in full, completed from reference TRBV7-9 and TRBJ2-5, reads DTGVSQNPRHKITKRGQNVTFRCDPISEHNRLYWYRQTLGQGPEFLTYFQNEAQLEKSRLLSDRFSAERPKGSFSTLEIQRTEQGDSAMYLCASSPRTGQETQYFGPGTRLLVL.

The chain couples TRBV6-6 to TRBJ1-1, with D possibly matching TRBD1 (5 bases). This CDR3 spans 15 amino acids. In germline, CDR1 is MNHNY, CDR2 SVGAGI (reference sequence). Deletions cut 2 bases from V and 2 bases from J, with 12 bases between. The CDR3 nucleotides are TGTGCCAGCAGTTACCCCTTTACAGGTAACACTGAAGCTTTCTTT. Its protein is CASSYPFTGNTEAFF.

This chain connects TRBV6-5 to TRBJ1-5, with no clear D. This CDR3 spans 13 amino acids. Per germline, CDR1 MNHEY and CDR2 SVGAGI. The ends were cut back, 6 bases at V and 3 bases at J, with 9 bases in the middle. The DNA for the CDR3 is TGTGCCAGCAGGAGGGCGGACAATCAGCCCCAGCATTTT. Residues: CASRRADNQPQHF.

V gene TRBV9 combines with J gene TRBJ2-7; 9 bases align to TRBD1. CDR3 length: 14 amino acids. Germline V gene lookup returns CDR1 SGDLS and CDR2 YYNGEE. Unmatched junction bases numbered 5, after V lost 4 bases and J lost 3 bases. The CDR3 region has the DNA TGTGCCAGCAGCCCTGACAGGGGGATCTACGAGCAGTACTTC. It codes for CASSPDRGIYEQYF. Complete variable domain (other parts from reference TRBV9 and TRBJ2-7): DSGVTQTPKHLITATGQRVTLRCSPRSGDLSVYWYQQSLDQGLQFLIQYYNGEERAKGNILERFSAQQFPDLHSELNLSSLELGDSALYFCASSPDRGIYEQYFGPGTRLTVT.

The rearrangement uses TRBV30 and TRBJ1-3; 7 bases line up with TRBD1. The CDR3 contains 14 residues. V lost 2 bases to trimming and J lost 1 base; unmatched junction nucleotides: 2. Germline lookup yields CDR1 GTSNPN and CDR2 SVGIG (reference sequence). The CDR3 region is CAWSYRGSGNTIYF. In nucleotides, the CDR3 is TGTGCCTGGAGTTACAGGGGTTCTGGAAACACCATATATTTT.

The chain couples TRBV2 to TRBJ2-1; D may be TRBD2 (5 bases). V shed 9 bases and J shed 1 base, with 13 bases lying between them. Germline assignment: CDR1 SNHLY and CDR2 FYNNEI. The CDR3 spans 14 residues. The CDR3 bases are TGTGCCAGAAAGGGAGCAGGTTCCTACAATGAGCAGTTCTTC. Its translation: CARKGAGSYNEQFF.

The CDR3 DNA is TGTGCCAGCACCCCTAGGTACGGGGGTAGGGTTACGCAGTATTTT. Protein product: CASTPRYGGRVTQYF. The chain recombines TRBV5-4 with TRBJ2-3, with D possibly being TRBD2 (6 bases). From germline, CDR1 is SGHNT and CDR2 YYREEE (reference sequence). The ends were cut back, 6 bases at V and 8 bases at J, with 22 bases in the middle. The CDR3 has 15 residues.

A single count supports this clone. This chain links TRBV9 with TRBJ2-3, with 7 bases lining up with TRBD2. Losses at the gene ends were 6 bases for V and 2 bases for J; bases not matched to a gene: 6. This CDR3 is built from 14 residues. CDR1 is SGDLS, CDR2 YYNGEE, per germline. CDR3 in amino acids: CASNSGTTTDTQYF. The CDR3 region has the DNA TGTGCCAGCAACTCCGGGACTACCACAGATACGCAGTATTTT.

This chain links TRBV5-1 with TRBJ2-1; the D gene is possibly TRBD2 (7 bases). The CDR3 is 17 residues long. Germline loops: CDR1 SGHRS, CDR2 YFSETQ. Between the trimmed V and J ends, which lost 0 bases and 2 bases, there was a span of 15 bases. The CDR3 reads CASSLAGGTLAYNEQFF. The CDR3 coding sequence is TGCGCCAGCAGCTTGGCCGGGGGGACATTAGCCTACAATGAGCAGTTCTTC. Complete variable domain (other parts from reference TRBV5-1 and TRBJ2-1): KAGVTQTPRYLIKTRGQQVTLSCSPISGHRSVSWYQQTPGQGLQFLFEYFSETQRNKGNFPGRFSGRQFSNSRSEMNVSTLELGDSALYLCASSLAGGTLAYNEQFFGPGTRLTVL.

This chain links TRBV7-2 with TRBJ2-7; D is undetermined. This CDR3 region has 13 residues. The germline V gene encodes CDR1 SGHTA and CDR2 FQGNSA. V lost 6 bases and J 2 bases, leaving 11 bases between the germline ends. CDR3 in DNA: TGTGCCAGCAGTTATGACCAAACCTACGAGCAGTACTTC. This gives the protein CASSYDQTYEQYF. Filled out from reference TRBV7-2 and TRBJ2-7, the complete variable domain reads GAGVSQSPSNKVTEKGKDVELRCDPISGHTALYWYRQSLGQGLEFLIYFQGNSAPDKSGLPSDRFSAERTGGSVSTLTIQRTQQEDSAVYLCASSYDQTYEQYFGPGTRLTVT.

V and J are TRBV28 and TRBJ1-5; TRBD1 aligns across 9 bases. Germline V gives CDR1 MDHEN, CDR2 SYDVKM. This CDR3 is 14 amino acids long. V gave up 5 bases and J gave up 7 bases; unmatched junction bases: 6. The CDR3 loop is CASSLTGGYQPQHF. For the CDR3, the DNA is TGTGCCAGCAGTCTTACAGGGGGCTACCAGCCCCAGCATTTT.

The chain carries TRBV7-9 and TRBJ2-2, with D possibly being TRBD1 (6 bases). This CDR3 spans 16 amino acids. Germline-derived CDR1 and CDR2 are SEHNR and FQNEAQ (reference sequence). Trimming removed 5 bases at V and 3 bases at J, with 16 bases between. The CDR3 DNA follows: TGTGCCAGCAGCCCATCCGGGACACTTGACACCGGGGAGCTGTTTTTT. Protein sequence: CASSPSGTLDTGELFF.

The V call is TRBV27, the J call TRBJ2-3, with TRBD1 identical over 8 bases. V lost 5 bases and J lost 5; bases outside the gene matches: 6. This CDR3 contains 14 residues. Germline V gene lookup returns CDR1 MNHEY and CDR2 SMNVEV (reference sequence). The CDR3: CASSTGGRGDTQYF. CDR3 DNA: TGTGCCAGCAGTACAGGGGGACGAGGAGATACGCAGTATTTT.

This clone was recorded only once. This rearrangement joins TRBV7-6 to TRBJ2-5, with D possibly being TRBD2 (5 bases). The CDR3 extends over 17 amino acids. Germline CDR1 and CDR2: SGHVS and FNYEAQ. Trimming took 2 bases from V and 5 from J, leaving 21 bases between them. CDR3 DNA: TGTGCCAGCAGCTTACTTGGGTCGCGGCGGGCACGGGAGACCCAGTACTTC. Protein product: CASSLLGSRRARETQYF.

V gene TRBV5-1 combines with J gene TRBJ2-5, with TRBD2 identical over 8 bases. V lost 0 bases, J lost 1 base, and 8 bases stayed unmatched. The CDR3 runs 17 residues. Germline V CDR1 and CDR2: SGHRS, YFSETQ. The CDR3 DNA sequence: TGCGCCAGCAGCTTGGGCATAGCGGGGCTTCTCCAAGAGACCCAGTACTTC. As protein: CASSLGIAGLLQETQYF.

The chain recombines TRBV11-2 with TRBJ1-5; D unresolved. With 1 base removed from V and 5 bases from J, the gap between germline ends came to 6 bases. Germline loops: CDR1 SGHAT, CDR2 FQNNGV. The CDR3 spans 13 residues. CDR3 loop: CASSLGRDQPQHF. The CDR3 nucleotides read TGTGCCAGCAGCTTAGGAAGGGATCAGCCCCAGCATTTT. The variable domain in full, with the rest retrieved from reference TRBV11-2 and TRBJ1-5, is EAGVAQSPRYKIIEKRQSVAFWCNPISGHATLYWYQQILGQGPKLLIQFQNNGVVDDSQLPKDRFSAERLKGVDSTLKIQPAKLEDSAVYLCASSLGRDQPQHFGDGTRLSIL.

V and J are TRBV5-4 and TRBJ2-1; D possibly uses TRBD1 or TRBD2 (5 bases each). V dropped 5 bases and J dropped 2 bases, with 14 bases sitting between them. The CDR3 length is 15 residues. In germline, CDR1 is SGHNT, CDR2 YYREEE (reference sequence). CDR3 residues: CASSREGRPYNEQFF. In DNA, the CDR3 is TGTGCCAGCAGTCGCGAGGGACGGCCCTACAATGAGCAGTTCTTC.

The CDR3 nucleotides read TGTGCCAGTACCGACAGGGGCCTAGGGGGCTACACCTTC. Residues: CASTDRGLGGYTF. The V call is TRBV2, the J call TRBJ1-2, with 8 bases matching TRBD1. Germline values: CDR1 SNHLY, CDR2 FYNNEI. This CDR3 comprises 13 residues. With 9 bases clipped from V and 8 bases from J, the junction kept 11 bases outside the gene matches.

V is TRBV5-1 and J is TRBJ2-7; D uncertain. Trimming removed 2 bases from V and 5 bases from J, with 2 bases in between. CDR3 length equals 10 residues. Per the germline V gene, CDR1 is SGHRS and CDR2 is YFSETQ. CDR3 nucleotide sequence: TGCGCCAGCAGCTTCGACGAGCAGTACTTC. This codes for CASSFDEQYF.

CDR3 nucleotide sequence: TGTGCTAGTGGTTCGGGACTAGTGGGAGAGACCCAGTACTTC. Its translation: CASGSGLVGETQYF. This chain uses TRBV12-5 with TRBJ2-5; 8 bases line up with TRBD2. CDR3 size: 14 residues. Germline lookup yields CDR1 LGHNT and CDR2 FRNRAP. V trimming: 4 bases; J trimming: 4 bases; junction bases outside the gene matches: 5.

The J gene is TRBJ1-1, the V gene TRBV9, with 8 bases identical to TRBD1. Per the germline V gene, CDR1 is SGDLS and CDR2 is YYNGEE. V gave up 0 bases and J gave up 4 bases; unmatched junction bases: 11. The CDR3 sequence is 17 residues long. CDR3 protein: CASSVGSVGQGSTEAFF. Here the CDR3 DNA reads TGTGCCAGCAGCGTAGGAAGTGTCGGACAGGGATCCACTGAAGCTTTCTTT.

The chain couples TRBV3-1 (or the pseudogene TRBV3-2) to TRBJ2-7, with 12 bases fitting TRBD2. J was trimmed by 4 bases and V by 0 bases; bases with no gene match: 4. The germline V gene has CDR1 LGHDT and CDR2 YNNKEL (reference sequence). This CDR3 contains 16 residues. For the CDR3, the DNA is TGTGCCAGCAGCCAAGATGGACTAGCGGGGAGGTACGAGCAGTACTTC. Translating gives CASSQDGLAGRYEQYF.